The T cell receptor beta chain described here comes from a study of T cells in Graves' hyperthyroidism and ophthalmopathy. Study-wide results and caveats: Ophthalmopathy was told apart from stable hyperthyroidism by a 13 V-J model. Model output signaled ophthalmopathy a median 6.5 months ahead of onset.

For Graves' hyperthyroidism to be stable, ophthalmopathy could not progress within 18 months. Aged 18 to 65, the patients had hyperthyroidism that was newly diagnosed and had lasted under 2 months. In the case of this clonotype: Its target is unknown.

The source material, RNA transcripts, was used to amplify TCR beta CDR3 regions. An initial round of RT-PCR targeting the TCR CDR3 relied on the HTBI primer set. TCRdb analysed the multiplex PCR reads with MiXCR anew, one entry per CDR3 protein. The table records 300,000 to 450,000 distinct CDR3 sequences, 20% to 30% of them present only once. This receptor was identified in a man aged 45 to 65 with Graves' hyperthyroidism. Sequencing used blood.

The CDR3 sequence is CSVLNVTGLISNQPQHF. Written as DNA, the CDR3 is TGCAGCGTTCTGAACGTTACAGGACTTATTAGCAATCAGCCCCAGCATTTT. This sequence joins TRBV29-1 and TRBJ1-5; TRBD1 might be the D (5 bases). The CDR3 contains 17 residues. Trimming removed 5 bases from V and 0 bases from J, with 20 bases in between. CDR1 SQVTM and CDR2 ANQGSEA come from the germline V gene.